The sequence of this T cell receptor beta chain was determined in a study of cytomegalovirus exposure and HLA in healthy donors. Primers: 60 Vbeta forward and 13 Jbeta reverse. TCRdb's table, derived via immunoSEQ multiplex PCR, lists solely in-frame clones and lacks some. The sample holds approximately 150,000 clones, approximately 80% seen once. This CDR3 is built from 16 residues. Per germline, CDR1 MDHEN and CDR2 SYDVKM. V dropped 2 bases and J dropped 0 bases, with 11 bases sitting between them. In regard to this clone: Its target is unknown.

Study-level findings and limits: Under in vitro conditions, a few CMV-associated chains were confirmed as specific for CMV antigens. Rarity characterized most TCR sequences, yet some public TCRs appeared in many donors. Researchers catalogued 164 TCR beta chains as cytomegalovirus-associated. Using the classifier, cytomegalovirus status was reportedly diagnosed with high specificity and sensitivity.

This TCR derives from a boy under 10 years old in good health and CMV-seronegative. The sequenced sample consisted of PBMCs. The gene calls are TRBV28 and TRBJ1-3; no definite D call. CDR3 coding DNA: TGTGCCAGCAGTTTAATGTCGCCCAGCTCTGGAAACACCATATATTTT. This encodes CASSLMSPSSGNTIYF.